This T cell receptor beta chain came from a study of blood T cell repertoires in COVID-19. The age range of participants was 18 to 89 years, with residence in fewer than 25 US areas. Generated by immunoSEQ multiplex PCR, the TCRdb table keeps only in-frame clones and is missing some. The sample gives approximately 170,000 clones, around 89% of which show up once; roughly 0.82% is in the top ten. The J segment lost 5 bases and the V segment lost 3 bases, leaving 0 bases of the junction unmatched. The V gene's germline CDR1 is GTSNPN and CDR2 SVGIG (reference sequence). This CDR3 region has 11 residues.

Sequenced input: PBMCs or T cells enriched from blood (not recorded which). The clonotype originates from a woman younger than 30 who had recovered from COVID-19. V gene TRBV30 combines with J gene TRBJ2-5; 7 positions agree with TRBD2. CDR3 region: CAWRGGETQYF. CDR3 DNA: TGTGCCTGGAGGGGGGGGGAGACCCAGTACTTC. Full variable domain (missing parts from reference TRBV30 and TRBJ2-5): SQTIHQWPATLVQPVGSPLSLECTVEGTSNPNLYWYRQAAGRGLQLLFYSVGIGQISSEVPQNLSASRPQDRQFILSSKKLLLSDSGFYLCAWRGGETQYFGPGTRLLVL.